One sample yielded the 13 T cell receptor beta chains listed below, sequenced in a study of shared clonotypes between healthy human individuals. Data came from immunoSEQ multiplex PCR; TCRdb stores just in-frame clones and leaves some out. The sample gives just over 2,000,000 clones, around 95% of which show up once; 0.1% to 0.15% is in the top ten. Sequences were obtained from naive CD4+ T cells sorted from blood. Subset here: CD45RA+ positively selected. These receptors all stem from a man younger than 35 in good health.

The V gene is TRBV10-3, the J gene TRBJ1-5; 8 nucleotides match TRBD1. Germline values: CDR1 ENHRY, CDR2 SYGVKD. The CDR3 is 16 residues long. J lost 1 base, V lost 0 bases, and 2 bases had no gene match. The CDR3 loop is CAISESAGGSNQPQHF. DNA for the CDR3: TGTGCCATCAGTGAGTCCGCAGGGGGCAGCAATCAGCCCCAGCATTTT.

The chain carries TRBV19 and TRBJ2-3; D is undetermined. CDR1 is LNHDA, CDR2 SQIVND, per germline (reference sequence). This CDR3 contains 15 residues. Between the trimmed V and J ends, which lost 6 bases and 1 base, there was a span of 14 bases. CDR3 protein: CASSPGRFGTDTQYF. The CDR3 DNA reads as TGTGCCAGTAGCCCGGGCAGGTTTGGCACAGATACGCAGTATTTT.

The chain uses TRBV11-2 and TRBJ2-7; either TRBD1 or TRBD2 may supply D (5 bases each). The CDR3 is made up of 14 amino acids. The germline V and J ends were trimmed by 9 bases and 3 bases, with 18 bases remaining between them. Germline CDR1 SGHAT, CDR2 FQNNGV. CDR3 residues: CASTIRDEHYEQYF. The DNA of the CDR3 is TGTGCCAGTACCATCCGGGACGAACACTACGAGCAGTACTTC.

The chain recombines TRBV2 with TRBJ1-3; D unresolved. Trimming removed 4 bases from V and 9 bases from J, with 13 bases in between. This CDR3 is built from 13 residues. The germline CDR1 and CDR2 sequences are SNHLY and FYNNEI. The chain's CDR3 is CASSGPPQTTIYF. The DNA for the CDR3 is TGTGCCAGCAGTGGGCCACCCCAGACCACCATATATTTT.

J is TRBJ2-1 and V is TRBV5-1; 14 bases line up with TRBD2. CDR3 length: 16 residues. V gave up 4 bases and J gave up 4 bases; unmatched junction bases: 4. In germline, CDR1 is SGHRS, CDR2 YFSETQ. For the CDR3, the DNA is TGCGCCAGCAGCGAAGGACTAGCGGGGGGATACAATGAGCAGTTCTTC. Translated, it gives CASSEGLAGGYNEQFF.

The chain is built from TRBV5-4 and TRBJ1-2; D is undetermined. The CDR3 is 13 amino acids. Germline V lookup: CDR1 SGHNT, CDR2 YYREEE (reference sequence). With 5 bases removed from V and 3 bases from J, the gap between germline ends came to 11 bases. This chain's CDR3 is CASSLGGYYGYTF. Here the CDR3 DNA reads TGTGCCAGCAGTCTCGGAGGGTACTATGGCTACACCTTC. Full variable domain (remainder filled in from reference TRBV5-4 and TRBJ1-2): ETGVTQSPTHLIKTRGQQVTLRCSSQSGHNTVSWYQQALGQGPQFIFQYYREEENGRGNFPPRFSGLQFPNYSSELNVNALELDDSALYLCASSLGGYYGYTFGSGTRLTVV.

The chain is built from TRBV27 and TRBJ2-1; weak D call: TRBD1 (5 bases). The V end was cut by 2 bases, the J end by 9 bases, with 26 bases between. The CDR3 contains 18 residues. The germline V gene has CDR1 MNHEY and CDR2 SMNVEV (reference sequence). The CDR3 spells CASSLLYGSIPRRGEQFF. The DNA for the CDR3 is TGTGCCAGCAGTTTACTTTATGGGTCAATTCCCCGAAGGGGTGAGCAGTTCTTC.

This clone was found once. The chain uses TRBV4-1 and TRBJ1-4; TRBD1 aligns across 10 bases. J gave up 6 bases and V 4 bases, and 8 bases lay outside the gene matches. Germline V gene data show CDR1 as MGHRA and CDR2 as YSYEKL. This CDR3 contains 16 residues. CDR3 loop: CASSPLRGQGDEKLFF. The CDR3 DNA sequence: TGCGCCAGCAGCCCTCTCCGCGGACAGGGGGATGAAAAACTGTTTTTT.

The J gene is TRBJ1-1, the V gene TRBV29-1; D unresolved. In germline, CDR1 is SQVTM, CDR2 ANQGSEA. This CDR3 has 16 residues. The ends were cut back, 8 bases at V and 3 bases at J, with 25 bases in the middle. The CDR3 nucleotides are TGCAGCTCTGGAGGGAACCGCCCCGCCGGGGACACTGAAGCTTTCTTT. Translated, it gives CSSGGNRPAGDTEAFF.

The chain has TRBV27 and TRBJ2-7; D perhaps matches TRBD2 (5 bases). Trimming stripped 0 bases from V and 2 bases from J, with 17 bases between. Germline V gene sequence: CDR1 MNHEY, CDR2 SMNVEV (reference sequence). This CDR3 contains 17 residues. CDR3 amino acids: CASSLSKTGTRTYEQYF. DNA for the CDR3: TGTGCCAGCAGTTTATCAAAGACGGGAACTAGGACCTACGAGCAGTACTTC.

This clone showed up just once. The chain joins TRBV6-6 to TRBJ2-7, with TRBD2 as a possible D gene (5 bases). The CDR3 is 14 residues long. Germline lookup yields CDR1 MNHNY and CDR2 SVGAGI (reference sequence). Trimming pared 2 bases from V and 6 bases from J, leaving 14 bases between. CDR3: CASSYRGPGSEQYF. CDR3 DNA: TGTGCCAGCAGTTACAGAGGGCCGGGCTCCGAGCAGTACTTC.

This chain links TRBV5-1 with TRBJ2-7; D gene uncertain. This CDR3 has 13 amino acids. V lost 5 bases to trimming and J lost 6 bases, with 15 bases between them. Germline V gives CDR1 SGHRS, CDR2 YFSETQ. CDR3 bases: TGCGCCAGCAGTCAGGAAACGATCGGCGAGCAGTACTTC. This encodes CASSQETIGEQYF.

This chain links TRBV4-1 with TRBJ1-4; D possibly corresponds to TRBD1 (5 bases). Trimming left V 2 bases short and J 5 bases short, with 12 bases between. Germline V CDR1 and CDR2: MGHRA, YSYEKL. This CDR3 is built from 15 residues. The CDR3 DNA is TGCGCCAGCAGCCAATCCGGGGGTTGGAATGAAAAACTGTTTTTT. It specifies CASSQSGGWNEKLFF.